The TCR beta chain under discussion was sequenced for a study of CD4 T cells in relation to SARS-CoV-2 and coronaviruses. Study-wide context: ViraFEST: approximately ten-day antigen culture of PBMCs, then TCR beta CDR3 sequencing. Points from the study as a whole: In around 60% of donors, memory CD4+ clonotypes crossrecognized SARS-CoV-2 and at least one common cold coronavirus spike. No donor gave both pre-pandemic and post-infection samples.

With regard to this clone: What it binds is unknown.

This table comes from immunoSEQ multiplex PCR, and its TCRdb copy is limited to in-frame clones, with some not included. Of 18,000 or so clones in the sample, around 73% are singletons; the top ten hold about 21%. CDR1 and CDR2 (germline): MNHEY, SVGAGI. V was shortened by 2 bases and J by 1 base, with 6 bases between the two germline ends. The CDR3 consists of 15 residues. Before the COVID-19 pandemic, during about 2010-2018, CD4+ T cells were taken from unexposed donors. CD4+ T cells were isolated from the cells after about ten days of culture. Fresh IL-2 medium replaced half the medium on days 3 and 7.

This rearrangement joins TRBV6-5 to TRBJ2-6, with D unresolved. This receptor was obtained from a human donor in good health. Sequencing was done on a sample of CD4+ T cells from PBMCs, cultured in vitro. DNA of the CDR3: TGTGCCAGCAGTTACGCCGGGTCTGGGGCCAACGTCCTGACTTTC. Encoded protein: CASSYAGSGANVLTF.